The 12 T cell receptor beta chains listed next were all sequenced from one sample in a study of long-term antiretroviral therapy in people with HIV. Runs used v3.0 of the immunoSEQ assay and were done at survey level. TCRdb's copy holds only in-frame clones and misses some; the assay was immunoSEQ multiplex PCR. The table records roughly 25,000 clones, approximately 80% of them present only once. The material sequenced was unsorted PBMCs, taken 0.7 years before starting antiretroviral therapy. Receptor source: a man aged 30 to 39 with HIV.

This chain connects TRBV2 to TRBJ1-6, with D perhaps matching TRBD1 (5 bases). This CDR3 is built from 15 residues. V was cut by 6 bases and J by 9 bases, with 18 bases left in between. From germline, CDR1 is SNHLY and CDR2 FYNNEI. This chain's CDR3 is CASRPTGTLGSPLHF. CDR3 DNA sequence: TGTGCCAGCAGGCCGACCGGGACTCTCGGTTCACCCCTCCACTTT.

This chain uses TRBV7-9 with TRBJ1-1; 9 bases fit TRBD1. This CDR3 has 15 residues. Germline CDR1 and CDR2: SEHNR and FQNEAQ (reference sequence). V shed 8 bases, J shed 0 bases, and the junction held 7 bases outside the gene matches. This chain's CDR3 is CASAPGTGMNTEAFF. The DNA for the CDR3 is TGTGCCAGCGCCCCGGGGACAGGGATGAACACTGAAGCTTTCTTT.

V usage is TRBV25-1 and J usage is TRBJ2-7, with D possibly TRBD1 on 6 matching bases. The CDR3 consists of 11 residues. Trimming stripped 8 bases from V and 6 bases from J, with 11 bases between. Germline CDR1 reads MGHDK; CDR2 reads SYGVNS. The CDR3 here is CASAGVGEQYF. CDR3 bases: TGTGCCAGCGCAGGGGTGGGCGAGCAGTACTTC.

V and J are TRBV7-2 and TRBJ1-2, with TRBD1 matching 9 bases. The germline gives CDR1 SGHTA, CDR2 FQGNSA. This CDR3 has 15 amino acids. J gave up 3 bases and V 0 bases, and 2 bases lay outside the gene matches. In nucleotides, the CDR3 is TGTGCCAGCAGCTTAGCCCGGGACAGGGACTATGGCTACACCTTC. The encoded protein is CASSLARDRDYGYTF.

The chain couples TRBV5-4 to TRBJ1-2; D ambiguous. There are 13 residues in the CDR3. Between the trimmed V and J ends, which lost 2 bases and 1 base, there was a span of 6 bases. Germline-derived CDR1 and CDR2 are SGHNT and YYREEE (reference sequence). The CDR3: CASSFQDNYGYTF. The CDR3 nucleotides read TGTGCCAGCAGCTTTCAAGATAACTATGGCTACACCTTC.

The chain has TRBV9 and TRBJ1-3; D gene ambiguous. V gave up 4 bases and J gave up 0 bases, with 5 bases separating them. The CDR3 runs to 13 residues. CDR1 SGDLS and CDR2 YYNGEE come from the germline V gene. Written as DNA, the CDR3 is TGTGCCAGCAGCTTGAGCTCTGGAAACACCATATATTTT. Protein: CASSLSSGNTIYF.

This rearrangement joins TRBV11-2 to TRBJ1-1; 10 bases line up with TRBD1. This CDR3 comprises 15 residues. V lost 5 bases to trimming and J lost 1 base; unmatched junction nucleotides: 4. The germline V gene has CDR1 SGHAT and CDR2 FQNNGV. The CDR3 nucleotides are TGTGCCAGCAGCCCCCGGACAGGGGGGAACACTGAAGCTTTCTTT. Protein: CASSPRTGGNTEAFF.

The chain carries TRBV9 and TRBJ2-3, with 12 positions matching TRBD2. Germline V lookup: CDR1 SGDLS, CDR2 YYNGEE. Trimming cost V 5 bases and J 1 base; bases outside gene matches: 11. This CDR3 is built from 18 residues. Here the CDR3 DNA reads TGTGCCAGCAGTCCCATCAGGGGACTAGCGGGCGGCACAGATACGCAGTATTTT. Translated: CASSPIRGLAGGTDTQYF.

The chain uses TRBV5-4 and TRBJ1-1, with D perhaps matching TRBD1 (6 bases). This CDR3 comprises 14 residues. Per the germline V gene, CDR1 is SGHNT and CDR2 is YYREEE (reference sequence). The germline V and J ends were trimmed by 3 bases and 0 bases, with 9 bases remaining between them. The CDR3 protein is CASSWGHMNTEAFF. The CDR3 DNA is TGTGCCAGCAGCTGGGGACACATGAACACTGAAGCTTTCTTT.

This rearrangement joins TRBV10-3 to TRBJ2-3; D is perhaps TRBD2 (6 bases). Germline V lookup: CDR1 ENHRY, CDR2 SYGVKD. This CDR3 comprises 16 residues. Trimming stripped 6 bases from V and 4 bases from J, with 20 bases between. CDR3 residues: CAISRGLLGGADTQYF. The CDR3 nucleotides are TGTGCCATCAGCCGGGGGTTACTCGGGGGAGCAGATACGCAGTATTTT.

This sequence joins TRBV2 and TRBJ1-1, with unresolved D. This CDR3 region has 15 residues. CDR1 SNHLY and CDR2 FYNNEI come from the germline V gene. V was trimmed by 7 bases and J by 10 bases, leaving 25 bases between them. CDR3: CASIIPPWASEGAFF. CDR3 nucleotides: TGTGCCAGCATTATACCTCCTTGGGCCTCAGAGGGAGCTTTCTTT.

The genes are TRBV29-1 and TRBJ1-2, with D possibly matching TRBD1 (6 bases). Looked up from germline, CDR1 is SQVTM and CDR2 is ANQGSEA. V was trimmed by 6 bases and J by 1 base, leaving 9 bases between them. This CDR3 contains 12 residues. This chain's CDR3 is CSVSRGNYGYTF. CDR3 DNA: TGCAGCGTCAGCAGGGGTAACTATGGCTACACCTTC.